The next 29 T cell receptor beta chains were all read from a single sample in a study of shared clonotypes between healthy human individuals (dated by TCRdb to the early 2020s). The library was prepared using the immunoSEQ multiplex PCR assay. TCRdb's version of the immuneACCESS table is confined to in-frame rearrangements and falls short of the full clone set. An unresolved V gene accounts for under half of the shortfall where checked; the remainder is of unknown origin. For this sample the table gives about 2.3 million clones, of which 93% were detected only once. Around 0.4% of the sample is held by the ten biggest clonotypes. The sequencing input was naive CD4+ T cells from PBMCs. Taken with the paper, the label for cell subset or site translates to: CD45RA+ positively selected. These receptors all stem from a man younger than 30 in good health. Some clones in this sample may be carry-over from other donors' samples.

The chain's CDR3 is CAISESSRLEQFF. The CDR3 DNA is TGTGCCATCAGTGAGTCCTCCAGGCTTGAGCAGTTCTTC. V usage is TRBV10-3 and J usage is TRBJ2-1; unclear D gene. The V end was cut by 0 bases, the J end by 9 bases, with 9 bases between. The CDR3 is 13 amino acids. Germline V gene lookup returns CDR1 ENHRY and CDR2 SYGVKD.

The gene calls are TRBV6-4 and TRBJ2-3; TRBD2 matches at 10 bases. The CDR3 covers 14 residues. The V segment lost 6 bases and the J segment 10 bases; nucleotides outside the gene matches: 10. Germline assignment: CDR1 MRHNA and CDR2 SNTAGT. The CDR3 nucleotides read TGTGCCAGCAGCCTGACTAGCGGGCAAACGGCGCAGTATTTT. This codes for CASSLTSGQTAQYF.

V gene TRBV15 combines with J gene TRBJ1-4; no clear D gene. CDR1 and CDR2 from the germline V gene are LNHNV and YYDKDF (reference sequence). CDR3 size: 13 residues. Trimming stripped 3 bases from V and 7 bases from J, with 9 bases between. CDR3 nucleotide sequence: TGTGCCACCAGCAGGGGGTCAGTTGAAAAACTGTTTTTT. Protein product: CATSRGSVEKLFF. Looking up the rest from reference TRBV15 and TRBJ1-4 gives the full variable domain: DAMVIQNPRYQVTQFGKPVTLSCSQTLNHNVMYWYQQKSSQAPKLLFHYYDKDFNNEADTPDNFQSRRPNTSFCFLDIRSPGLGDTAMYLCATSRGSVEKLFFGSGTQLSVL.

The gene calls are TRBV28 and TRBJ2-1; 7 bases fit TRBD2. The CDR3 contains 18 residues. The V gene end was trimmed by 0 bases and the J gene end by 5 bases; junction bases not matched to a gene: 13. In germline, CDR1 is MDHEN, CDR2 SYDVKM. This chain's CDR3 is CASSLWSGDHLKNNEQFF. CDR3 bases: TGTGCCAGCAGTTTATGGAGCGGGGACCACTTAAAAAACAATGAGCAGTTCTTC. The full variable domain, completed using reference TRBV28 and TRBJ2-1, is DVKVTQSSRYLVKRTGEKVFLECVQDMDHENMFWYRQDPGLGLRLIYFSYDVKMKEKGDIPEGYSVSREKKERFSLILESASTNQTSMYLCASSLWSGDHLKNNEQFFGPGTRLTVL.

The chain employs TRBV19 and TRBJ2-5, with D possibly TRBD1 on 8 matching bases. Trimming stripped 5 bases from V and 4 bases from J, with 23 bases between. This CDR3 is 17 amino acids long. Germline assignment: CDR1 LNHDA and CDR2 SQIVND (reference sequence). CDR3 sequence reads: CASSHHRTGGAGETQYF. CDR3 in DNA: TGTGCCAGTAGTCACCACCGAACAGGGGGGGCAGGAGAGACCCAGTACTTC.

The chain carries TRBV9 and TRBJ2-3, with a weak D call TRBD2 (6 bases). The CDR3 has 14 amino acids. Trimming cost V 2 bases and J 4 bases, with 11 bases left between them. Germline V gene lookup returns CDR1 SGDLS and CDR2 YYNGEE. The CDR3 loop reads CASSVLWGADTQYF. The DNA for the CDR3 is TGTGCCAGCAGCGTGCTCTGGGGGGCAGATACGCAGTATTTT.

The rearrangement uses TRBV6-1 and TRBJ1-2; 9 positions match TRBD1. The CDR3 is 13 amino acids. Trimming took 7 bases from V and 2 from J; bases not matched to a gene: 2. The germline V gene has CDR1 MNHNS and CDR2 SASEGT. CDR3 region: CASNDRGNYGYTF. In nucleotides, the CDR3 is TGTGCCAGCAACGACAGGGGGAACTATGGCTACACCTTC.

This rearrangement joins TRBV10-3 to TRBJ2-3; no clear D. V shed 0 bases and J shed 4 bases, with 17 bases lying between them. Per germline, CDR1 ENHRY and CDR2 SYGVKD. The CDR3 has 17 amino acids. The CDR3 DNA reads TGTGCCATCAGTGAGTCAACTGGGCTGGGTTCGGCAGATACGCAGTATTTT. Translation gives CAISESTGLGSADTQYF.

This clone was seen a handful of times. The gene calls are TRBV15 and TRBJ2-7; D is unresolved. The V and J ends lost 1 base and 3 bases respectively, with 4 bases between them. CDR1 is LNHNV and CDR2 is YYDKDF in the germline V gene (reference sequence). CDR3 size: 12 residues. CDR3 in amino acids: CATSRGNYEQYF. CDR3 coding DNA: TGTGCCACCAGCAGAGGCAACTACGAGCAGTACTTC.

The chain uses TRBV2 and TRBJ2-7, with 12 bases aligning to TRBD2. CDR1 is SNHLY and CDR2 is FYNNEI in the germline V gene. CDR3 length: 16 residues. J was trimmed by 0 bases and V by 7 bases; bases with no gene match: 7. The CDR3 region has the DNA TGTGCCAGCATTCCCACGACTAGCGGGGGCTCCTACGAGCAGTACTTC. Encoded protein: CASIPTTSGGSYEQYF.

This chain joins TRBV11-2 and TRBJ2-1; 9 bases are shared with TRBD2. CDR3 size: 16 residues. V shed 1 base, J shed 5 bases, and the junction held 6 bases outside the gene matches. Germline CDR1 reads SGHAT; CDR2 reads FQNNGV. The CDR3 here is CASSLGAGGLHNEQFF. In DNA, the CDR3 is TGTGCCAGCAGCTTAGGAGCGGGAGGTCTACACAATGAGCAGTTCTTC.

The CDR3 loop reads CASSLGPVSTYEQYF. CDR3 in DNA: TGCGCCAGCAGCTTGGGCCCAGTTTCTACCTACGAGCAGTACTTC. The V gene is TRBV5-1, the J gene TRBJ2-7; D gene ambiguous. Germline CDR1 SGHRS, CDR2 YFSETQ. With 0 bases removed from V and 2 bases from J, the gap between germline ends came to 12 bases. The CDR3 consists of 15 residues.

V and J are TRBV28 and TRBJ2-7; TRBD2 matches at 7 bases. In germline, CDR1 is MDHEN, CDR2 SYDVKM. Germline trimming cut 5 bases from V and 2 bases from J; bases unmatched to any gene: 9. The CDR3 extends over 15 amino acids. CDR3 in DNA: TGTGCCAGCAGTGGGCGGGGAGGGCCCACCTACGAGCAGTACTTC. Residues: CASSGRGGPTYEQYF.

Concerning this clone: The same CDR3 can be traced to other DNA sequences in this sample. The rearrangement joins TRBV29-1 to TRBJ2-1; 8 bases fit TRBD2. The CDR3 length is 13 residues. Germline V gene sequence: CDR1 SQVTM, CDR2 ANQGSEA. Trimming removed 6 bases from V and 6 bases from J; junction bases left unmatched: 7. As DNA, the CDR3 is TGCAGCGTAGGGGGGCTAGCGGGCAATGAGCAGTTCTTC. Residues: CSVGGLAGNEQFF.

In the case of this clone: Within the sample, other DNA sequences also encode this same CDR3. The chain couples TRBV28 to TRBJ1-2, with no clear D. Germline V CDR1 and CDR2: MDHEN, SYDVKM. Trimming removed 2 bases from V and 3 bases from J, with 7 bases in between. This CDR3 is built from 13 residues. The CDR3, as DNA: TGTGCCAGCAGTTTACCCACTGACTATGGCTACACCTTC. It translates to CASSLPTDYGYTF.

About this clone itself: Other DNA sequences in the sample encode the same CDR3. The J gene is TRBJ1-1, the V gene TRBV11-2, with D hard to call. The germline V gene has CDR1 SGHAT and CDR2 FQNNGV. The CDR3 runs to 14 residues. V shed 5 bases and J shed 1 base, with 11 bases lying between them. The CDR3 DNA reads TGTGCCAGCAGCCTAGGACGGCCGAACACTGAAGCTTTCTTT. Protein: CASSLGRPNTEAFF.

J is TRBJ2-5 and V is TRBV7-9, with a weak D call TRBD2 (7 bases). The germline V gene encodes CDR1 SEHNR and CDR2 FQNEAQ (reference sequence). V was trimmed by 4 bases and J by 0 bases, leaving 15 bases between them. The CDR3 contains 16 residues. The CDR3 nucleotides read TGTGCCAGCAGCTCCCAGGGAGGGGGTTACCAAGAGACCCAGTACTTC. Translating it yields CASSSQGGGYQETQYF.

CDR3 sequence (DNA): TGTGCCAGCACGGCGGGACAGGGAAACTATGGCTACACCTTC. This codes for CASTAGQGNYGYTF. The chain is built from TRBV9 and TRBJ1-2; 9 nucleotides match TRBD1. CDR3 length: 14 residues. J was trimmed by 2 bases and V by 6 bases; bases with no gene match: 5. Germline V gene data show CDR1 as SGDLS and CDR2 as YYNGEE.

V gene TRBV4-2 combines with J gene TRBJ1-5; D possibly corresponds to TRBD1 (6 bases). V shed 1 base and J shed 0 bases, with 13 bases lying between them. The length of the CDR3 is 17 residues. The germline CDR1 and CDR2 sequences are LGHNA and YNFKEQ. The CDR3 region has the DNA TGTGCCAGCAGCCAAGGGCCAGGGGACGATAGCAATCAGCCCCAGCATTTT. It is translated as CASSQGPGDDSNQPQHF.

The CDR3 sequence: CASMDYGTQETQYF. In DNA form, the CDR3 reads TGTGCCAGCATGGACTACGGGACGCAAGAGACCCAGTACTTC. This chain connects TRBV28 to TRBJ2-5; D is possibly TRBD2 (6 bases). The V and J ends lost 7 bases and 2 bases respectively, with 14 bases between them. CDR3 size: 14 residues. In germline, CDR1 is MDHEN, CDR2 SYDVKM.

This clone was observed a single time. The chain is built from TRBV19 and TRBJ2-5; TRBD2 aligns across 9 bases. The CDR3 extends over 16 amino acids. Germline CDR1 reads LNHDA; CDR2 reads SQIVND (reference sequence). The V segment lost 5 bases and the J segment 1 base; nucleotides outside the gene matches: 8. Written as DNA, the CDR3 is TGTGCCAGTAGTGCCCAGTCAGCGGGAGGCCAAGAGACCCAGTACTTC. It codes for CASSAQSAGGQETQYF.

This chain joins TRBV19 and TRBJ2-1; 12 nucleotides line up with TRBD2. V was clipped by 9 bases and J by 8 bases; unmatched bases: 8. Germline V lookup: CDR1 LNHDA, CDR2 SQIVND (reference sequence). The CDR3 totals 14 residues. CDR3 sequence: CASRRTSGNYEQFF. The DNA for the CDR3 is TGTGCCAGCAGGAGGACTAGCGGGAACTATGAGCAGTTCTTC.

The gene calls are TRBV5-1 and TRBJ2-4; D gene unclear. Germline V CDR1 and CDR2: SGHRS, YFSETQ. This CDR3 has 14 amino acids. The germline V and J ends were trimmed by 0 bases and 6 bases, with 10 bases remaining between them. The CDR3 protein is CASSLVSGRNIQYF. The DNA of the CDR3 is TGCGCCAGCAGCTTGGTTTCTGGGCGAAACATTCAGTACTTC.

The chain joins TRBV6-1 to TRBJ1-1, with a possible D match to TRBD1 (6 bases). Germline V lookup: CDR1 MNHNS, CDR2 SASEGT. This CDR3 contains 15 residues. Trimming removed 5 bases from V and 7 bases from J, with 20 bases in between. The CDR3 here is CASSTRGGGLGEAFF. The CDR3 bases are TGTGCCAGCAGTACCCGTGGAGGGGGTCTCGGTGAAGCTTTCTTT.

This rearrangement joins TRBV7-2 to TRBJ1-1; a weak D match, TRBD1 (6 bases). This CDR3 is built from 14 residues. Germline V gives CDR1 SGHTA, CDR2 FQGNSA. The V end was cut by 5 bases, the J end by 4 bases, with 14 bases between. CDR3 sequence: CASSAQGLGTEAFF. CDR3 DNA sequence: TGTGCCAGCAGCGCCCAGGGGCTGGGCACTGAAGCTTTCTTT.

This clone was recorded only once. J is TRBJ1-1 and V is TRBV2; weak D call: TRBD1 (6 bases). Germline V gives CDR1 SNHLY, CDR2 FYNNEI. V lost 2 bases, J lost 5 bases, and 12 bases lay in between. This CDR3 region has 14 residues. This chain's CDR3 is CASSELQGGTEAFF. The CDR3 DNA follows: TGTGCCAGCAGTGAATTACAGGGAGGGACTGAAGCTTTCTTT.

This clone showed up just once. The gene calls are TRBV6-6 and TRBJ2-5; tentative D call: TRBD1 (6 bases). The CDR3 spans 14 residues. Looked up from germline, CDR1 is MNHNY and CDR2 is SVGAGI (reference sequence). Trimming took 0 bases from V and 5 from J, leaving 10 bases between them. As DNA, the CDR3 is TGTGCCAGCAGTTACTCCAGGGGCTGGGAGACCCAGTACTTC. It is translated as CASSYSRGWETQYF.

This clone was counted only a few times. The same CDR3 is also encoded by other DNA sequences in this sample. This chain joins TRBV5-1 and TRBJ2-3, with 9 bases that match TRBD2. CDR3 length: 16 residues. Germline V CDR1 and CDR2: SGHRS, YFSETQ. V dropped 0 bases and J dropped 0; count of bases not matched to a gene: 2. The CDR3 region is CASSLGLAESTDTQYF. Written as DNA, the CDR3 is TGCGCCAGCAGCTTGGGACTAGCGGAAAGCACAGATACGCAGTATTTT.

This clone appeared once. The chain has TRBV5-4 and TRBJ2-7; D is possibly TRBD1 or TRBD2 (5 bases each). The germline gives CDR1 SGHNT, CDR2 YYREEE (reference sequence). The CDR3 loop spans 15 amino acids. Trimming took off 4 bases at V and 0 bases at J, with 14 bases between the two ends. This CDR3 is CASSNRLGTSYEQYF. In nucleotides, the CDR3 is TGTGCCAGCAGCAATCGACTGGGGACCTCCTACGAGCAGTACTTC.